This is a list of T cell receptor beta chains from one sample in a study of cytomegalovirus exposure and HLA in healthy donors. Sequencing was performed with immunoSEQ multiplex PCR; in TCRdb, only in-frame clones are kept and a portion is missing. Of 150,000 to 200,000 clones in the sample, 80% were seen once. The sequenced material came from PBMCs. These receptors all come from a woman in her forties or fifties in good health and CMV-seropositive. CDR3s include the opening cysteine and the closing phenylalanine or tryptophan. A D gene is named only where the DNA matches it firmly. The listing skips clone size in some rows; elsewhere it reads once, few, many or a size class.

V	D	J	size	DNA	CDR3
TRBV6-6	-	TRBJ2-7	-	TGTGCCAGCAGTAAGAGAGGGCTAAGCTCCTACGAGCAGTACTTC	CASSKRGLSSYEQYF
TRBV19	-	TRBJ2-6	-	TGTGCCAGTAGTATACCTAGTTCCGGGGCCAACGTCCTGACTTTC	CASSIPSSGANVLTF
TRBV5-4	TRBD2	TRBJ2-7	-	TGTGCCAGCAGCCCAGGAGGCGGGGGGTTAAGGTACGAGCAGTACTTC	CASSPGGGGLRYEQYF
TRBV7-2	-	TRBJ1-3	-	TGTGCCAGCAGCCCAGGCCGAGAAAGAAACACCATATATTTT	CASSPGRERNTIYF
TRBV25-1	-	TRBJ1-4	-	TGTGCCAGCAGGCCCTCTGGGGGGGGTAATGAAAAACTGTTTTTT	CASRPSGGGNEKLFF
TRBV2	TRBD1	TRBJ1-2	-	TGTGCCAGCAGCGGCGGACAGGCGGTCTATGGCTACACCTTC	CASSGGQAVYGYTF
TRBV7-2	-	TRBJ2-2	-	TGTGCCAGCAGCTTAGCCCTCGGACTAATAACCGGGGAGCTGTTTTTT	CASSLALGLITGELFF
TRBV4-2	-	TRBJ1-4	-	TGTGCCAGCAGCCAAGGGGGGAGGGCGGCAACTGATGAAAAACTGTTTTTT	CASSQGGRAATDEKLFF
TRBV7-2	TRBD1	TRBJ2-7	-	TGTGCCAGCACCGAACAGGGGTTTGGGGCCTACGAGCAGTACTTC	CASTEQGFGAYEQYF
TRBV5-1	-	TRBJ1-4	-	TGCGCCAGCAGCCATGATACAGGGACCGGTCGGGAAAAACTGTTTTTT	CASSHDTGTGREKLFF
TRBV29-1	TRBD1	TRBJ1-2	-	TGCAGCGTTCAAACCGGGACAGGGGGGGTGGGATATGGCTACACCTTC	CSVQTGTGGVGYGYTF
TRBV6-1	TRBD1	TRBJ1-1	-	TGTGCCAGCAGTGAAAGGACAGGAGGGACCACTGAAGCTTTCTTT	CASSERTGGTTEAFF
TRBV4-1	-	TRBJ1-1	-	TGCGCCAGCAGCCAAGACGCAGGGATTGAAGCTTTCTTT	CASSQDAGIEAFF
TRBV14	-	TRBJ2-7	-	TGTGCCAGCAGCCAAGCGGGGTCGCGCTACGAGCAGTACTTC	CASSQAGSRYEQYF
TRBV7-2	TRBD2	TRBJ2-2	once	TGTGCCAGCAGCTTAGAGTCCAGCGGGGGAGTTACCGGGGAGCTGTTTTTT	CASSLESSGGVTGELFF
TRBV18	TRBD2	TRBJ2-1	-	TGTGCCAGCTCACCTAGAGCGGGAGGAAGGAATGAGCAGTTCTTC	CASSPRAGGRNEQFF
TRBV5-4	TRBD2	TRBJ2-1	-	TGTGCCAGCAGCTCTACTAGCGGGAGCAACTCCTACAATGAGCAGTTCTTC	CASSSTSGSNSYNEQFF
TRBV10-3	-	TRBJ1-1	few	TGTGCCATCAGCCCGGGGGAGGGAGGAGCTTTCTTT	CAISPGEGGAFF
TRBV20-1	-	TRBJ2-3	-	TGCAGTGCTAGCTCGGGTCCGCAGTATTTT	CSASSGPQYF
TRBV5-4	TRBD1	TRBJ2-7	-	TGTGCCAGCAGCTTGGAGAGACAGGGTCGCTACGAGCAGTACTTC	CASSLERQGRYEQYF
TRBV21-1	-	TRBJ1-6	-	TGTGCCAGCAGCACCAGGACAGTCCGCTCCTATAATTCACCCCTCCACTTT	CASSTRTVRSYNSPLHF
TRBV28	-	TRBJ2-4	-	TGTGCCAGCAGCGAGCGTACTCTAGCCAAAAACATTCAGTACTTC	CASSERTLAKNIQYF
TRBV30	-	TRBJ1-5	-	TGTGCCTGGAGTGCAGGGGTGGGTCAGCCCCAGCATTTT	CAWSAGVGQPQHF
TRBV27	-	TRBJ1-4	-	TGTGCCAGCAGTCCCCTTTCGCGGGGAAGTTATGAAAAACTGTTTTTT	CASSPLSRGSYEKLFF
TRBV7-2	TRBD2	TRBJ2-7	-	TGTGCCAGCAGCTTAGCTAGCGGGGGGGCAGGTCCCTACGAGCAGTACTTC	CASSLASGGAGPYEQYF
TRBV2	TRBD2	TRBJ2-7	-	TGTGCCAGCAGATCTAGCGGGTCCTACGAGCAGTACTTC	CASRSSGSYEQYF
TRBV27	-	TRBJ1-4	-	TGTGCCAGCAGTGCCTTGTGGGAGGTTAAGGAAAAACTGTTTTTT	CASSALWEVKEKLFF
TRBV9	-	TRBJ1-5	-	TGTGCCAGCAGCGGGGGCCAAAATCAGCCCCAGCATTTT	CASSGGQNQPQHF
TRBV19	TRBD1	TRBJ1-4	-	TGTGCCAGTACTCTAACAGGGGTGGGTGAAAAACTGTTTTTT	CASTLTGVGEKLFF
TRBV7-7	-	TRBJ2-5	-	TGTGCTAGCAGCTTAGGAGGGACAGTCCAAGAGACCCAGTACTTC	CASSLGGTVQETQYF
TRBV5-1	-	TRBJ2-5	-	TGCGCCAGCGGCCAAACGGCGGATGGGACCCAGTACTTC	CASGQTADGTQYF
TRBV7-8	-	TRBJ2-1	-	TGTGCCAGCAGCTTACGGGTGAGCTCCTACAATGAGCAGTTCTTC	CASSLRVSSYNEQFF
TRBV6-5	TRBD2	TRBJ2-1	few	TGTGCCAGCAGTTACACTACTAGCGGGAGGGCCTTTGAGCAGTTCTTC	CASSYTTSGRAFEQFF
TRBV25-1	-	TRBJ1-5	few	TGTGCCAGCAGTGAATCGGGGGGCGGGGGCAATCAGCCCCAGCATTTT	CASSESGGGGNQPQHF
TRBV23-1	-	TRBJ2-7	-	TGCGCCCGCAAGAAAACGGGTCACTACGAGCAGTACTTC	CARKKTGHYEQYF
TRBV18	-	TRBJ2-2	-	TGTGCCAGCTCATCAACGAACTCGGCGAACACCGGGGAGCTGTTTTTT	CASSSTNSANTGELFF
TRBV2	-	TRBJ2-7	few	TGTGCCGTCAGATCTTCAACCCGGGGCGAGCAGTACTTC	CAVRSSTRGEQYF
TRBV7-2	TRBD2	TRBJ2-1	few	TGTGCCAGCAGCTTATTGGGAGTGGAGCGGGGGGAGCAGTTCTTC	CASSLLGVERGEQFF
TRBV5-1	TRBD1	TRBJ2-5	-	TGCGCCAGCAGCTACACAGGGGGCGATTTGGGGACCCAGTACTTC	CASSYTGGDLGTQYF
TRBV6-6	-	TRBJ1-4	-	TGTGCCAGCAGGCAATTTACAGGGCTCGAGGGGAAACTGTTTTTT	CASRQFTGLEGKLFF
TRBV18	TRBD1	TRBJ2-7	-	TGTGCCAGCTCACCAGGGACAGATTACGAGCAGTACTTC	CASSPGTDYEQYF
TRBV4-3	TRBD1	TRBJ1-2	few	TGCGCCAGCAGCCAAGGGCAGGGGGCGATTGGCTACACCTTC	CASSQGQGAIGYTF
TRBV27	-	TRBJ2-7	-	TGTGCCAGCAGTTTGGCGGCAGGGGATAACTACGAGCAGTACTTC	CASSLAAGDNYEQYF
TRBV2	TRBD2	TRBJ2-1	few	TGTGCCAGCAGCCCACTAGCGGGGGGGGACAATGAGCAGTTCTTC	CASSPLAGGDNEQFF
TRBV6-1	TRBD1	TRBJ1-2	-	TGTGCCAGCACCCGGGACAGGGGAGGATATGGCTACACCTTC	CASTRDRGGYGYTF
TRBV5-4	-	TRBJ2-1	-	TGTGCCAGCAGCTTGGCGTGGCAGGGTAGCAATGAGCAGTTCTTC	CASSLAWQGSNEQFF
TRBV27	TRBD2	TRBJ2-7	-	TGTGCCAGCACACCTTCCCTCGGGCTAGCGGGAGAATATGACGAGCAGTACTTC	CASTPSLGLAGEYDEQYF
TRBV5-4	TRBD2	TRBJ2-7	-	TGTGCCAGCAGCCCTAGCGGGAGGCACTACGAGCAGTACTTC	CASSPSGRHYEQYF
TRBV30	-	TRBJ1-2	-	TGTGCCTGGAGTCCCCGGGTCGGCTACACCTTC	CAWSPRVGYTF
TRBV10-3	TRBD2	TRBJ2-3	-	TGTGCCATCAGCCCGGGGGGTACAGATACGCAGTATTTT	CAISPGGTDTQYF
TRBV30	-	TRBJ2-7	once	TGTGCCTGGACCAAGGACAGCCTCTACGAGCAGTACTTC	CAWTKDSLYEQYF
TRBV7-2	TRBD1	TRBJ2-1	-	TGTGCCAGCAGCCCTCGACAGGGGGCGCGGGGAAGACAGTTCTTC	CASSPRQGARGRQFF